The rows below give T cell receptor beta chains drawn from one sample of a study of OX40 agonist ivuxolimab in advanced cancers. TCRdb's copy holds only in-frame clones and misses some; the assay was immunoSEQ multiplex PCR. The repertoire includes 99,000 or so clones, approximately 94% of them detected once, and about 2.1% sits in the top ten. The material was CD4+ or CD8+ T cells sorted from blood, obtained in a trial of the OX40 agonist ivuxolimab. These receptors originate from an adult with an advanced solid tumor such as melanoma, head and neck, liver or kidney cancer. Each CDR3 is given with its conserved first and last residue. The D gene is left open where the match is weak.

v_call: TRBV18
d_call: NA
j_call: TRBJ2-5
cdr3_length: 15
cdr3_nt: TGTGCCAGCTCGCGGACAGTCCCGGGCCAAGAGACCCAGTACTTC
cdr3_aa: CASSRTVPGQETQYF

v_call: TRBV4-1
d_call: NA
j_call: TRBJ2-7
cdr3_length: 18
cdr3_nt: TGCGCCAGCAGCCAAGATGGATTAGTGGGCAGGGACGACTACGAGCAGTACTTC
cdr3_aa: CASSQDGLVGRDDYEQYF

v_call: TRBV6-1
d_call: NA
j_call: TRBJ2-7
cdr3_length: 14
cdr3_nt: TGTGCCAGCAGTGAAGCTGTCACTTACTACGAGCAGTACTTC
cdr3_aa: CASSEAVTYYEQYF

v_call: TRBV5-1
d_call: NA
j_call: TRBJ2-3
cdr3_length: 15
cdr3_nt: TGCGCCAGCAGCTTGGGAGGTCTAGCCGCAGATACGCAGTATTTT
cdr3_aa: CASSLGGLAADTQYF

v_call: TRBV28
d_call: TRBD2
j_call: TRBJ2-1
cdr3_length: 13
cdr3_nt: TGTGCCAGCACCCAGCGGGGGATAAATGAGCAGTTCTTC
cdr3_aa: CASTQRGINEQFF

v_call: TRBV4-1
d_call: TRBD1
j_call: TRBJ2-7
cdr3_length: 15
cdr3_nt: TGCGCCAGCAGCAGGACATTGGGGGACAGCTACGAGCAGTACTTC
cdr3_aa: CASSRTLGDSYEQYF

v_call: TRBV4-3
d_call: NA
j_call: TRBJ1-1
cdr3_length: 14
cdr3_nt: TGCGCCAGCAGCCAAGGATCAGGGAGCACTGAAGCTTTCTTT
cdr3_aa: CASSQGSGSTEAFF

v_call: TRBV6-5
d_call: NA
j_call: TRBJ2-3
cdr3_length: 13
cdr3_nt: TGTGCCAGCAGGGGGGTGGGGACAGATACGCAGTATTTT
cdr3_aa: CASRGVGTDTQYF

v_call: TRBV5-6
d_call: NA
j_call: TRBJ2-7
cdr3_length: 15
cdr3_nt: TGTGCCAGCAGCTTAGCTCGTCGGCGGGACTCAGAGCAGTACTTC
cdr3_aa: CASSLARRRDSEQYF

v_call: TRBV7-2
d_call: NA
j_call: TRBJ1-2
cdr3_length: 15
cdr3_nt: TGTGCCAGCAGCTTAGCGGGGGGCCAAGACGGTGGCTACACCTTC
cdr3_aa: CASSLAGGQDGGYTF

v_call: TRBV10-1
d_call: TRBD2
j_call: TRBJ2-5
cdr3_length: 20
cdr3_nt: TGCGCCAGCACCGTGAGCTTAGACGGACGGAAGGGACTAGCGGAAGAGACCCAGTACTTC
cdr3_aa: CASTVSLDGRKGLAEETQYF

v_call: TRBV27
d_call: NA
j_call: TRBJ1-3
cdr3_length: 14
cdr3_nt: TGTGCCAGCAGTTTGAGGGGAGCTGGAAACACCATATATTTT
cdr3_aa: CASSLRGAGNTIYF

v_call: TRBV18
d_call: NA
j_call: TRBJ1-4
cdr3_length: 15
cdr3_nt: TGTGCCACCCGTCCGGGGGGGGGAGGAAATGAAAAACTGTTTTTT
cdr3_aa: CATRPGGGGNEKLFF

v_call: TRBV28
d_call: NA
j_call: TRBJ2-7
cdr3_length: 14
cdr3_nt: TGTGCCAGCGGACGGACAGTTTGGCCCTACGAGCAGTACTTC
cdr3_aa: CASGRTVWPYEQYF

v_call: TRBV11-2
d_call: TRBD2
j_call: TRBJ2-7
cdr3_length: 15
cdr3_nt: TGTGCCAGCAGCCCGGCACTAGCGGGAGGAGGCGAGCAGTACTTC
cdr3_aa: CASSPALAGGGEQYF

v_call: TRBV28
d_call: NA
j_call: TRBJ1-6
cdr3_length: 14
cdr3_nt: TGTGCCAGCTGCTTGCATAACTATAATTCACCCCTCCACTTT
cdr3_aa: CASCLHNYNSPLHF

v_call: TRBV2
d_call: TRBD1
j_call: TRBJ1-1
cdr3_length: 13
cdr3_nt: TGTGCCAGCAGTCTCGACAGGGGGACCAAAGCTTTCTTT
cdr3_aa: CASSLDRGTKAFF

v_call: TRBV7-2
d_call: NA
j_call: TRBJ2-1
cdr3_length: 15
cdr3_nt: TGTGCCAGCAGCTTAGAGGGGAACTTAAACAATGAGCAGTTCTTC
cdr3_aa: CASSLEGNLNNEQFF

v_call: TRBV11-2
d_call: NA
j_call: TRBJ1-2
cdr3_length: 12
cdr3_nt: TGTGCCAGCAGCTTAGGGGAATATGGCTACACCTTC
cdr3_aa: CASSLGEYGYTF

v_call: TRBV7-6
d_call: NA
j_call: TRBJ2-5
cdr3_length: 15
cdr3_nt: TGTGCCAGCAGCTTAGTTCCGGGGGTTGGGGAGACCCAGTACTTC
cdr3_aa: CASSLVPGVGETQYF